This paragraph reports one T cell receptor (beta chain). V gave up 0 bases and J gave up 3 bases; unmatched junction bases: 4. This CDR3 has 16 residues. Germline assignment: CDR1 SGHAT and CDR2 FQNNGV. The sample belongs to a study of T cell changes during pregnancy in multiple sclerosis. Generated by immunoSEQ multiplex PCR, the TCRdb table keeps only in-frame clones and is missing some. Of about 73,000 clones listed, 92% are singletons. The gene calls are TRBV11-2 and TRBJ1-3, with 8 bases that match TRBD1. The receptor's source is a female donor in good health, enrolled as a control in a pregnancy study. The specimen was peripheral blood, collected in the third trimester of pregnancy. As DNA, the CDR3 is TGTGCCAGCAGCTTAGAGGCGACAGGGGATGGAAACACCATATATTTT. Protein sequence: CASSLEATGDGNTIYF.